This T cell receptor beta chain came from a study of blood T cell repertoires in COVID-19. For the study at large: The United States, Italy and Spain were the sources of the acute and convalescent COVID-19 samples. T cells, B-cell-depleted T cells, or PBMCs provided the cDNA or gDNA that served as material.

Study processing details: It was from reference gene primer amplification that nucleated cell counts were estimated. The table came from immunoSEQ multiplex PCR; TCRdb's copy has only in-frame clones and leaves some out. Clone size and the V and J calls come from that table; the DNA yielded D and trimming. The data show more than 95,000 clones, approximately 85% seen once. Seattle participants joined during active infection and were tracked over time. This CDR3 has 15 residues. In germline, CDR1 is MRHNA, CDR2 SNTAGT. Unmatched junction bases numbered 0, after V lost 3 bases and J lost 0 bases. This clone is termed medium-sized.

Sequencing was performed on peripheral blood. The J gene is TRBJ2-3, the V gene TRBV6-4; 10 positions agree with TRBD2. This TCR was recovered from a woman of 80 years or more with COVID-19, enrolled during active disease. CDR3 sequence: CASSEAGGSTDTQYF. DNA of the CDR3: TGTGCCAGCAGTGAAGCGGGAGGGAGCACAGATACGCAGTATTTT.